These 2 T cell receptor beta chains originate from one sample sequenced in a study of tissue T cells after allogeneic stem cell transplantation. The time point: mouse harvest day 14 after allogeneic transplant. Each mouse received 10^7 T-cell-depleted marrow cells plus 10^6 splenic CD5+ T cells by tail vein. Assay: immunoSEQ multiplex PCR; the TCRdb copy retains only in-frame clones and omits some. The table records about 4,400 clones, about 44% of them present only once. The specimen was lymph node tissue. The receptors stem from a female BALB/c mouse given C57BL/6 T cells with graft-versus-host disease after an allogeneic hematopoietic cell transplant.

Note on this clone: Genes and germline come from the mouse. The CDR3 goes on 1 residue after the read ends, and that part is filled in from the germline J gene. The J gene is TRBJ2-5, the V gene TRBV19; no clear D gene. CDR1 and CDR2 from the germline V gene are FNHDT and SITEND (reference sequence). V was cut by 1 base and J by 1 base, with 4 bases left in between. The CDR3 covers 13 residues. Here the CDR3 reads CASSILDQDTQYF. The CDR3 bases that were read are TGTGCCAGCAGTATACTGGACCAAGACACCCAGTAC.

This clone has more than one count but fewer than ten. Mouse germline and gene names are used. The CDR3 end lies 1 residue beyond the end of the read and is filled in from the germline J gene. The chain employs TRBV5 and TRBJ2-5; 10 bases fit TRBD2. The CDR3 contains 13 residues. Trimming removed 3 bases from V and 6 bases from J; junction bases left unmatched: 0. Germline V gene lookup returns CDR1 LGHNA and CDR2 YNLKQL (reference sequence). The CDR3 DNA, read in part, is TGTGCCAGCAGCCAGGACTGGGGGGACACCCAGTAC. Translating it yields CASSQDWGDTQY. The complete CDR3 sequence is CASSQDWGDTQYF.